These 9 T cell receptor beta chains came from one sample sequenced in a study of cytomegalovirus exposure and HLA in healthy donors. Some clones are missing from TCRdb's copy, which holds only in-frame ones; the method was immunoSEQ multiplex PCR. The sample lists about 180,000 clones, about 85% occurring once. Sequenced input: PBMCs. The receptors here all came from a man between 18 and 35 years old in good health and CMV-seropositive.

This chain links TRBV9 with TRBJ1-4; D is possibly TRBD1 (6 bases). Trimming left V 4 bases short and J 8 bases short, with 18 bases between. This CDR3 is 15 amino acids long. CDR1 is SGDLS and CDR2 is YYNGEE in the germline V gene. CDR3 in amino acids: CASSPRGGLGEKLFF. CDR3 in DNA: TGTGCCAGCAGCCCCCGAGGGGGTCTAGGGGAAAAACTGTTTTTT.

This clone was counted a single time. This sequence joins TRBV19 and TRBJ1-1; 7 positions match TRBD1. Germline-derived CDR1 and CDR2 are LNHDA and SQIVND (reference sequence). The CDR3 spans 15 residues. After removal of 3 bases from V and 0 bases from J, the junction contained 4 bases not matched to a gene. In DNA form, the CDR3 reads TGTGCCAGTAGTATTTACAGGGGAATGAACACTGAAGCTTTCTTT. It yields the protein CASSIYRGMNTEAFF. The full variable domain, its missing parts supplied by reference TRBV19 and TRBJ1-1, is DGGITQSPKYLFRKEGQNVTLSCEQNLNHDAMYWYRQDPGQGLRLIYYSQIVNDFQKGDIAEGYSVSREKKESFPLTVTSAQKNPTAFYLCASSIYRGMNTEAFFGQGTRLTVV.

This chain uses TRBV5-6 with TRBJ2-2; the match to TRBD2 covers 8 bases. CDR3 size: 16 residues. The J segment lost 5 bases and the V segment lost 0 bases, leaving 6 bases of the junction unmatched. Germline V gene lookup returns CDR1 SGHDT and CDR2 YYEEEE. DNA for the CDR3: TGTGCCAGCAGCTTGGACCGGGAGGGATGGACCGGGGAGCTGTTTTTT. Its translation is CASSLDREGWTGELFF.

In DNA form, the CDR3 reads TGTGCCAGCAGCTTGGGGGACAGGGTCAACACCGGGGAGCTGTTTTTT. Translating it yields CASSLGDRVNTGELFF. J is TRBJ2-2 and V is TRBV5-4; 9 bases are a match to TRBD1. Germline CDR1 is SGHNT and CDR2 is YYREEE (reference sequence). CDR3 length: 16 amino acids. Losses at the gene ends were 0 bases for V and 2 bases for J; bases not matched to a gene: 2.

As for this clone: This same CDR3 is encoded by further DNA sequences in the sample. The chain joins TRBV9 to TRBJ2-2, with D unclear. The V end was cut by 5 bases, the J end by 5 bases, with 4 bases between. The CDR3 has 11 residues. Germline values: CDR1 SGDLS, CDR2 YYNGEE. CDR3 sequence: CASSSTGELFF. The CDR3 nucleotides read TGTGCCAGCAGTTCTACCGGGGAGCTGTTTTTT.

The chain employs TRBV7-9 and TRBJ2-5; 8 bases fit TRBD1. Germline assignment: CDR1 SEHNR and CDR2 FQNEAQ (reference sequence). The CDR3 has 16 amino acids. V lost 5 bases to trimming and J lost 2 bases; unmatched junction nucleotides: 10. CDR3 residues: CASSLGRQGTQETQYF. In DNA, the CDR3 is TGTGCCAGCAGCCTGGGGAGACAGGGGACGCAAGAGACCCAGTACTTC. The full variable domain, with the rest looked up from reference TRBV7-9 and TRBJ2-5, is DTGVSQNPRHKITKRGQNVTFRCDPISEHNRLYWYRQTLGQGPEFLTYFQNEAQLEKSRLLSDRFSAERPKGSFSTLEIQRTEQGDSAMYLCASSLGRQGTQETQYFGPGTRLLVL.

This rearrangement joins TRBV30 to TRBJ1-1; D ambiguous. Germline V gene sequence: CDR1 GTSNPN, CDR2 SVGIG (reference sequence). Trimming shortened V by 2 bases and J by 0 bases, and 13 bases separated the two germline ends. This CDR3 is built from 15 residues. This chain's CDR3 is CAWSTPPRVNTEAFF. Written as DNA, the CDR3 is TGTGCCTGGAGTACTCCCCCAAGAGTGAACACTGAAGCTTTCTTT.

V and J are TRBV5-6 and TRBJ1-5, with 8 bases matching TRBD1. The V gene's germline CDR1 is SGHDT and CDR2 YYEEEE. This CDR3 region has 15 residues. J lost 1 base, V lost 3 bases, and 3 bases had no gene match. CDR3 DNA: TGTGCCAGCAGCTGGGGACAGGTCAGCAATCAGCCCCAGCATTTT. Translating gives CASSWGQVSNQPQHF.

V usage is TRBV5-6 and J usage is TRBJ2-7, with 8 positions matching TRBD1. Germline-derived CDR1 and CDR2 are SGHDT and YYEEEE. The ends lost 4 bases at V and 2 bases at J; junction bases unmatched: 8. The CDR3 runs 15 residues. CDR3 loop: CASSPGQGLTYEQYF. In DNA, the CDR3 is TGTGCCAGCAGCCCCGGACAGGGTTTAACCTACGAGCAGTACTTC.